Each of the 29 T cell receptor beta chains below was sequenced from the same sample in a study of shared clonotypes between healthy human individuals. The protocol was immunoSEQ multiplex PCR, while the TCRdb copy is restricted to in-frame clones and leaves out a portion. The table includes over a million clones, around 82% detected once. The sample was memory CD4+ T cells from PBMCs. Subset: CD45RA-negative fraction. The receptor source for this set is a man aged 18 to 35 in good health. Some clones in this sample may be carry-over from other donors' samples.

The chain couples TRBV2 to TRBJ1-2, with D unclear. The V end lost 8 bases, the J end lost 6 bases, and 19 bases lay between the germline ends. There are 14 residues in the CDR3. Germline assignment: CDR1 SNHLY and CDR2 FYNNEI. CDR3 bases: TGTGCCAGCTGGAGGGAACGGGGATCCCATGGCTACACCTTC. It translates to CASWRERGSHGYTF.

The chain recombines TRBV11-3 with TRBJ1-2, with D tentatively TRBD1 (5 bases). Germline V gene lookup returns CDR1 SGHNT and CDR2 YENEEA. The CDR3 is made up of 14 amino acids. The V end lost 2 bases, the J end lost 7 bases, and 14 bases lay between the germline ends. The CDR3 here is CASSLYVGGTGYTF. Here the CDR3 DNA reads TGTGCCAGCAGCTTATATGTCGGGGGAACTGGCTACACCTTC.

The rearrangement joins TRBV6-6 to TRBJ2-5; 7 bases fit TRBD2. The germline gives CDR1 MNHNY, CDR2 SVGAGI (reference sequence). This CDR3 region has 14 residues. Trimming took 2 bases from V and 5 from J; bases not matched to a gene: 5. The CDR3 DNA sequence: TGTGCCAGCAGTTACGCGGGAGCGTGGGAGACCCAGTACTTC. Translated, it gives CASSYAGAWETQYF.

The rearrangement joins TRBV29-1 to TRBJ2-1; the D gene could be TRBD1 or TRBD2 (5 bases each). Trimming took 5 bases from V and 2 from J, leaving 13 bases between them. The germline V gene encodes CDR1 SQVTM and CDR2 ANQGSEA. The CDR3 has 14 residues. The CDR3 sequence: CSVRGSPPYNEQFF. DNA of the CDR3: TGCAGCGTTCGGGGCAGCCCCCCCTACAATGAGCAGTTCTTC.

The J gene is TRBJ2-5, the V gene TRBV7-9, with unresolved D. The germline V and J ends were trimmed by 1 base and 5 bases, with 14 bases remaining between them. The CDR3 covers 15 residues. Germline V gives CDR1 SEHNR, CDR2 FQNEAQ (reference sequence). The DNA for the CDR3 is TGTGCCAGCAGCTTAGGGAGAGTCGAATGGGAGACCCAGTACTTC. This gives the protein CASSLGRVEWETQYF.

The chain uses TRBV4-2 and TRBJ1-5, with TRBD1 as a possible D gene (6 bases). The CDR3 runs 14 residues. Trimming left V 0 bases short and J 11 bases short, with 14 bases between. Germline CDR1 is LGHNA and CDR2 is YNFKEQ. The chain's CDR3 is CASSQDKPGETQHF. CDR3 DNA sequence: TGTGCCAGCAGCCAAGATAAGCCAGGGGAGACCCAGCATTTT.

The CDR3 sequence is CASSLVSRGRNGYTF. In DNA, the CDR3 is TGTGCCAGCAGCTTAGTTAGCAGGGGGCGGAATGGCTACACCTTC. The V gene is TRBV7-2, the J gene TRBJ1-2, with 8 bases matching TRBD1. Germline V gene sequence: CDR1 SGHTA, CDR2 FQGNSA. The CDR3 is made up of 15 amino acids. With V trimmed by 1 base and J by 6 bases, 7 bases remained unmatched.

Note on this clone: The conserved phenylalanine or tryptophan is not found at the CDR3 terminus, so this likely reflects a read error. J is TRBJ1-2 and V is TRBV6-6; the match to TRBD1 covers 9 bases. Germline V gene data show CDR1 as MNHNY and CDR2 as SVGAGI (reference sequence). The V gene end was trimmed by 6 bases and the J gene end by 6 bases; junction bases not matched to a gene: 5. The CDR3 runs to 13 residues. CDR3 DNA: TGTGCCAGCAGAGGGACAGGGAATAATGGCTACACCCTC. Its protein product is CASRGTGNNGYTL.

The rearrangement links TRBV2 to TRBJ1-2; 9 bases line up with TRBD1. CDR3 size: 13 residues. CDR1 and CDR2 from the germline V gene are SNHLY and FYNNEI. V shed 10 bases, J shed 3 bases, and the junction held 6 bases outside the gene matches. This CDR3 reads CATRQGGDYGYTF. The DNA for the CDR3 is TGTGCCACTCGACAGGGGGGAGACTATGGCTACACCTTC.

The chain uses TRBV2 and TRBJ2-1; 16 bases are shared with TRBD2. V lost 10 bases to trimming and J lost 10 bases; unmatched junction nucleotides: 7. CDR1 is SNHLY and CDR2 is FYNNEI in the germline V gene. The CDR3 length is 14 residues. CDR3 region: CATTGTSGRAEQFF. CDR3 sequence (DNA): TGTGCCACCACCGGGACTAGCGGGAGGGCCGAGCAGTTCTTC.

V is TRBV11-2 and J is TRBJ1-1; D gene ambiguous. The CDR3 extends over 12 amino acids. V was clipped by 2 bases and J by 6 bases, with 7 bases between them. Germline V lookup: CDR1 SGHAT, CDR2 FQNNGV. The CDR3 region has the DNA TGTGCCAGCAGCTTAATGGGCCCTGAAGCTTTCTTT. It encodes CASSLMGPEAFF.

This clone has just one count. The chain joins TRBV7-9 to TRBJ2-7; 8 positions agree with TRBD2. CDR1 and CDR2 from the germline V gene are SEHNR and FQNEAQ (reference sequence). CDR3 length: 15 residues. V dropped 8 bases and J dropped 2; count of bases not matched to a gene: 11. The CDR3 sequence is CASAGGGLAAYEQYF. CDR3 in DNA: TGTGCCAGCGCGGGGGGAGGACTAGCCGCCTACGAGCAGTACTTC.

Worth noting for this clone: One end of the junction is discordant with germline, which a read error may explain. Here the CDR3 reads CTSTPTSGLNIQYF. The CDR3 region has the DNA TGCACCAGCACCCCGACTAGCGGCCTAAACATTCAGTACTTC. V usage is TRBV5-1 and J usage is TRBJ2-4; 9 bases line up with TRBD2. Germline V lookup: CDR1 SGHRS, CDR2 YFSETQ. The CDR3 consists of 14 residues.

CDR3 nucleotides: TGTGCCAGCAGCGCCCGACAGGGCGCCCGCATTGGCTACGAGCAGTACTTC. Residues: CASSARQGARIGYEQYF. This chain links TRBV2 with TRBJ2-7; 7 bases line up with TRBD1. The CDR3 runs 17 residues. Per the germline V gene, CDR1 is SNHLY and CDR2 is FYNNEI. V was clipped by 6 bases and J by 3 bases; unmatched bases: 17.

This clone was counted many times. J is TRBJ1-5 and V is TRBV9; TRBD1 might be the D (5 bases). This CDR3 has 15 amino acids. With 3 bases removed from V and 7 bases from J, the gap between germline ends came to 17 bases. CDR1 and CDR2 (germline): SGDLS, YYNGEE. In nucleotides, the CDR3 is TGTGCCAGCAGCGCTGGAGCGGGGCGCCAACAGCCCCAGCATTTT. As protein: CASSAGAGRQQPQHF.

The chain links TRBV7-3 to TRBJ2-7; the match to TRBD2 covers 10 bases. The length of the CDR3 is 15 residues. Germline V lookup: CDR1 SGHTA, CDR2 FQGTGA. Germline trimming cut 4 bases from V and 5 bases from J; bases unmatched to any gene: 8. CDR3 sequence (DNA): TGTGCCAGCAGCTCATCTAGCGGGAGTATCAACGAGCAGTACTTC. Translating it yields CASSSSSGSINEQYF.

This chain joins TRBV29-1 and TRBJ1-5; D is undetermined. This CDR3 has 14 residues. Germline CDR1 SQVTM, CDR2 ANQGSEA. V was trimmed by 5 bases and J by 9 bases, leaving 20 bases between them. CDR3 bases: TGCAGCGTTTACATCGGGCCTCCCAACGGGCCCCAGCATTTT. Protein product: CSVYIGPPNGPQHF.

This clone was counted a few times. The chain links TRBV5-6 to TRBJ1-1; 7 bases map to TRBD1. The J segment lost 0 bases and the V segment lost 6 bases, leaving 8 bases of the junction unmatched. CDR1 is SGHDT and CDR2 is YYEEEE in the germline V gene. The CDR3 spans 15 residues. The CDR3 loop is CASTLRGQLNTEAFF. The CDR3, as DNA: TGTGCCAGCACCCTCCGGGGACAGTTGAACACTGAAGCTTTCTTT.

This clone was counted many times. V gene TRBV9 combines with J gene TRBJ1-2, with 7 bases that match TRBD1. Per the germline V gene, CDR1 is SGDLS and CDR2 is YYNGEE. The V segment lost 4 bases and the J segment 4 bases; nucleotides outside the gene matches: 4. The CDR3 runs to 13 residues. This CDR3 reads CASSRRQGYGYTF. In nucleotides, the CDR3 is TGTGCCAGCAGCCGGAGACAGGGCTATGGCTACACCTTC.

In this sample, this clone turned up once. This sequence joins TRBV5-6 and TRBJ1-5, with a possible D match to TRBD1 (5 bases). With 0 bases removed from V and 9 bases from J, the gap between germline ends came to 19 bases. Germline V gene data show CDR1 as SGHDT and CDR2 as YYEEEE. The CDR3 has 16 residues. CDR3 in DNA: TGTGCCAGCAGCTTGGGTCAGGGAGTGGGTCGGCGGCCCCAGCATTTT. Its translation: CASSLGQGVGRRPQHF.

This rearrangement joins TRBV9 to TRBJ1-1; 7 bases match TRBD1. With 1 base clipped from V and 6 bases from J, the junction kept 9 bases outside the gene matches. The CDR3 has 15 amino acids. CDR1 and CDR2 from the germline V gene are SGDLS and YYNGEE. CDR3 amino acids: CASSVSGQGGPEAFF. The CDR3 bases are TGTGCCAGCAGCGTATCTGGGCAGGGGGGCCCTGAAGCTTTCTTT.

This clone was seen many times. The chain joins TRBV11-2 to TRBJ2-5; D is possibly TRBD1 (6 bases). CDR1 is SGHAT and CDR2 is FQNNGV in the germline V gene. With 1 base removed from V and 9 bases from J, the gap between germline ends came to 21 bases. The CDR3 has 16 residues. As DNA, the CDR3 is TGTGCCAGCAGCTTAGCGGCAGGGGCCACCGGTGACGCCCAGTACTTC. Its translation is CASSLAAGATGDAQYF.

This chain uses TRBV7-9 with TRBJ2-3; 10 bases are shared with TRBD2. Germline V gene lookup returns CDR1 SEHNR and CDR2 FQNEAQ (reference sequence). V was clipped by 2 bases and J by 9 bases; unmatched bases: 8. CDR3 length: 15 residues. For the CDR3, the DNA is TGTGCCAGCAGCTTATGGGCTAGCGGGAGACGCACGCAGTATTTT. This translates into CASSLWASGRRTQYF.

In its sample, this clone was seen once. The chain carries TRBV7-3 and TRBJ2-2, with 9 bases identical to TRBD2. Trimming took 4 bases from V and 5 from J; bases not matched to a gene: 8. CDR3 size: 16 residues. Germline CDR1 SGHTA, CDR2 FQGTGA. In DNA, the CDR3 is TGTGCCAGCAGCTCTGCAGCGGGAGGCGGGACCGGGGAGCTGTTTTTT. It yields the protein CASSSAAGGGTGELFF.

This clone came up once. The chain links TRBV10-1 to TRBJ1-5; 11 bases agree with TRBD1. Trimming at V came to 0 bases and at J to 7 bases, leaving 11 bases not matched to a gene. This CDR3 comprises 18 residues. CDR1 and CDR2 from the germline V gene are WNHNN and SYGVQD (reference sequence). The CDR3 protein is CASSESARTGGAGQPQHF. For the CDR3, the DNA is TGCGCCAGCAGTGAGTCCGCGAGGACAGGGGGCGCCGGCCAGCCCCAGCATTTT.

This chain links TRBV5-1 with TRBJ1-1; the D gene is possibly TRBD1 (5 bases). Germline values: CDR1 SGHRS, CDR2 YFSETQ. CDR3 length: 16 amino acids. V lost 0 bases and J lost 5, with 17 bases in between. CDR3: CASSLGDSRGKTEAFF. In DNA form, the CDR3 reads TGCGCCAGCAGCTTGGGGGATTCGAGGGGCAAAACTGAAGCTTTCTTT.

This clone was seen a handful of times. The rearrangement links TRBV27 to TRBJ2-6; D may match TRBD1 or TRBD2 (6 bases each). CDR1 and CDR2 (germline): MNHEY, SMNVEV (reference sequence). This CDR3 has 15 residues. The ends were cut back, 4 bases at V and 2 bases at J, with 9 bases in the middle. The CDR3, as DNA: TGTGCCAGCAGTTCTAGGGGGGCTGGGGCCAACGTCCTGACTTTC. Encoded protein: CASSSRGAGANVLTF. Variable domain in full (rest from reference TRBV27 and TRBJ2-6): EAQVTQNPRYLITVTGKKLTVTCSQNMNHEYMSWYRQDPGLGLRQIYYSMNVEVTDKGDVPEGYKVSRKEKRNFPLILESPSPNQTSLYFCASSSRGAGANVLTFGAGSRLTVL.

The chain recombines TRBV30 with TRBJ1-6; perhaps TRBD1 as D (6 bases). Germline V gene data show CDR1 as GTSNPN and CDR2 as SVGIG (reference sequence). The V and J ends lost 3 bases and 9 bases respectively, with 15 bases between them. This CDR3 has 14 amino acids. The CDR3 loop reads CAWRPAGGGSPLHF. The DNA for the CDR3 is TGTGCCTGGAGGCCAGCGGGGGGCGGTTCACCCCTCCACTTT.

The chain has TRBV6-5 and TRBJ2-2; tentative D call: TRBD1 (5 bases). There are 15 residues in the CDR3. CDR1 MNHEY and CDR2 SVGAGI come from the germline V gene. Trimming took off 1 base at V and 0 bases at J, with 6 bases between the two ends. CDR3: CASSYWTTNTGELFF. The CDR3 DNA sequence: TGTGCCAGCAGTTACTGGACAACGAACACCGGGGAGCTGTTTTTT.